This passage covers 17 T cell receptor beta chains from one sample sequenced in a study of cytomegalovirus exposure and HLA in healthy donors. The assay was immunoSEQ multiplex PCR, and TCRdb's table has in-frame clones only and misses some. Among 92,000 or so clones, 96% were seen once, and the ten largest hold around 0.78%. Sequences were obtained from PBMCs. The receptors stem from a man aged 18 to 30 in good health and CMV-seronegative.

V usage is TRBV10-3 and J usage is TRBJ1-3; 7 bases are a match to TRBD1. This CDR3 is 15 amino acids long. Germline trimming cut 4 bases from V and 6 bases from J; bases unmatched to any gene: 9. Germline CDR1 is ENHRY and CDR2 is SYGVKD. As DNA, the CDR3 is TGTGCCATCAGTGTTCGGCCAGGGGGAGAAAACACCATATATTTT. It codes for CAISVRPGGENTIYF.

In DNA form, the CDR3 reads TGCGCCAGCAGCCAAGGGGTTGTCCGGGGGAACCAGCCCCAGCATTTT. It specifies CASSQGVVRGNQPQHF. The chain has TRBV4-3 and TRBJ1-5; the D gene is possibly TRBD1 (5 bases). Trimming pared 1 base from V and 7 bases from J, leaving 17 bases between. This CDR3 region has 16 residues. The germline CDR1 and CDR2 sequences are LGHNA and YSLEER.

The chain has TRBV18 and TRBJ1-1; 7 positions match TRBD1. The CDR3 runs to 16 residues. Germline CDR1 reads KGHSH; CDR2 reads LQKENI. V shed 2 bases and J 4 bases; nucleotides not matched to a gene: 10. This CDR3 reads CASSPSINRGGTEAFF. The CDR3 DNA reads as TGTGCCAGCTCACCATCCATAAACAGGGGCGGCACTGAAGCTTTCTTT.

The J gene is TRBJ1-3, the V gene TRBV28; D gene uncertain. The V end lost 1 base, the J end lost 1 base, and 8 bases lay between the germline ends. The length of the CDR3 is 15 residues. Germline loops: CDR1 MDHEN, CDR2 SYDVKM. The CDR3, as DNA: TGTGCCAGCAGTTTATCCCCTAGGTCTGGAAACACCATATATTTT. Residues: CASSLSPRSGNTIYF.

The chain is built from TRBV4-2 and TRBJ1-5, with TRBD1 matching over 8 bases. The CDR3 is 15 residues long. Germline V gene lookup returns CDR1 LGHNA and CDR2 YNFKEQ. V lost 4 bases, J lost 6 bases, and 8 bases stayed unmatched. The CDR3 DNA follows: TGTGCCAGCAGCCCAGGACAGGGAAAAGGTCAGCCCCAGCATTTT. Translation: CASSPGQGKGQPQHF.

V gene TRBV5-1 combines with J gene TRBJ2-3; weak D call: TRBD1 (5 bases). V lost 5 bases to trimming and J lost 11 bases, with 9 bases between them. From germline, CDR1 is SGHRS and CDR2 YFSETQ. The CDR3 spans 10 residues. The CDR3 DNA reads TGCGCCAGCAGGATTCAGGGGCAGTATTTT. This translates into CASRIQGQYF. The full variable domain, rest sourced from reference TRBV5-1 and TRBJ2-3, is KAGVTQTPRYLIKTRGQQVTLSCSPISGHRSVSWYQQTPGQGLQFLFEYFSETQRNKGNFPGRFSGRQFSNSRSEMNVSTLELGDSALYLCASRIQGQYFGPGTRLTVL.

V gene TRBV18 combines with J gene TRBJ2-3; D is undetermined. The CDR3 has 12 amino acids. Per germline, CDR1 KGHSH and CDR2 LQKENI. Trimming cost V 5 bases and J 1 base, with 4 bases left between them. The CDR3 DNA is TGTGCCAGCTCAGAGCGCACAGATACGCAGTATTTT. This encodes CASSERTDTQYF.

This sequence joins TRBV9 and TRBJ1-4; 9 nucleotides agree with TRBD1. The germline CDR1 and CDR2 sequences are SGDLS and YYNGEE. This CDR3 comprises 15 residues. The ends lost 4 bases at V and 3 bases at J; junction bases unmatched: 4. CDR3 in DNA: TGTGCCAGCAGCAGGGGACAGGGCCCTAATGAAAAACTGTTTTTT. Amino acid sequence: CASSRGQGPNEKLFF.

This chain links TRBV7-2 with TRBJ1-1, with 7 nucleotides matching TRBD1. This CDR3 is 14 amino acids long. The germline V gene has CDR1 SGHTA and CDR2 FQGNSA. V lost 7 bases to trimming and J lost 5 bases; unmatched junction nucleotides: 10. The CDR3 protein is CASTIEGAGTEAFF. CDR3 coding DNA: TGTGCCAGCACCATAGAGGGGGCGGGGACTGAAGCTTTCTTT.

The V call is TRBV4-1, the J call TRBJ2-7; TRBD1 might be the D (6 bases). CDR3 size: 13 residues. Germline V gives CDR1 MGHRA, CDR2 YSYEKL. V was trimmed by 4 bases and J by 6 bases, leaving 13 bases between them. The CDR3 sequence is CASSPTRGIEQYV. CDR3 sequence (DNA): TGCGCCAGCAGCCCGACGAGGGGGATCGAGCAGTACGTC.

The chain is built from TRBV6-5 and TRBJ2-1, with 8 nucleotides matching TRBD2. In germline, CDR1 is MNHEY, CDR2 SVGAGI. With V trimmed by 7 bases and J by 2 bases, 7 bases remained unmatched. This CDR3 comprises 15 residues. The CDR3 here is CASTGRGGTYNEQFF. The CDR3 DNA reads as TGTGCCAGCACGGGACGGGGGGGAACCTACAATGAGCAGTTCTTC.

The chain recombines TRBV19 with TRBJ2-6; 7 bases map to TRBD1. Germline-derived CDR1 and CDR2 are LNHDA and SQIVND (reference sequence). The CDR3 length is 18 residues. After removal of 3 bases from V and 2 bases from J, the junction contained 10 bases not matched to a gene. The CDR3 here is CASSIQTGLRAGANVLTF. The CDR3 DNA sequence: TGTGCCAGTAGTATCCAGACAGGGTTAAGGGCTGGGGCCAACGTCCTGACTTTC.

V and J are TRBV11-2 and TRBJ1-2; 7 bases agree with TRBD1. Germline-derived CDR1 and CDR2 are SGHAT and FQNNGV. V shed 4 bases and J 11 bases; nucleotides not matched to a gene: 7. The CDR3 consists of 12 residues. The CDR3 sequence is CASSSDRPVYTF. In DNA, the CDR3 is TGTGCCAGCAGCTCGGACAGGCCGGTTTACACCTTC.

The sample holds one count of this clone. The rearrangement links TRBV29-1 to TRBJ2-1, with 7 bases lining up with TRBD1. The germline V gene encodes CDR1 SQVTM and CDR2 ANQGSEA. After removal of 7 bases from V and 7 bases from J, the junction contained 10 bases not matched to a gene. The length of the CDR3 is 13 residues. The CDR3 here is CSADPGQRNEQFF. DNA of the CDR3: TGCAGCGCCGACCCGGGACAGCGAAATGAGCAGTTCTTC.

The rearrangement uses TRBV2 and TRBJ1-4; D not resolved. Germline V gene sequence: CDR1 SNHLY, CDR2 FYNNEI. There are 15 residues in the CDR3. V lost 2 bases and J 7 bases, leaving 14 bases between the germline ends. In nucleotides, the CDR3 is TGTGCCAGCAGTGAAACTAGGACGGACTTTGAAAAACTGTTTTTT. Translating it yields CASSETRTDFEKLFF.

A word on this clone: This CDR3 is also generated by other DNA sequences in the sample. The chain carries TRBV7-9 and TRBJ1-1; D is unresolved. The germline V and J ends were trimmed by 1 base and 4 bases, with 7 bases remaining between them. Germline-derived CDR1 and CDR2 are SEHNR and FQNEAQ (reference sequence). This CDR3 has 13 amino acids. CDR3 loop: CASSLEGGTEAFF. As DNA, the CDR3 is TGTGCCAGCAGCTTAGAGGGAGGCACTGAAGCTTTCTTT.

The chain has TRBV4-1 and TRBJ1-2; unclear D gene. Trimming stripped 0 bases from V and 8 bases from J, with 13 bases between. Germline CDR1 and CDR2: MGHRA and YSYEKL. This CDR3 has 14 residues. The CDR3 reads CASSQDAASVGYTF. DNA of the CDR3: TGCGCCAGCAGCCAAGACGCGGCCAGCGTAGGCTACACCTTC.